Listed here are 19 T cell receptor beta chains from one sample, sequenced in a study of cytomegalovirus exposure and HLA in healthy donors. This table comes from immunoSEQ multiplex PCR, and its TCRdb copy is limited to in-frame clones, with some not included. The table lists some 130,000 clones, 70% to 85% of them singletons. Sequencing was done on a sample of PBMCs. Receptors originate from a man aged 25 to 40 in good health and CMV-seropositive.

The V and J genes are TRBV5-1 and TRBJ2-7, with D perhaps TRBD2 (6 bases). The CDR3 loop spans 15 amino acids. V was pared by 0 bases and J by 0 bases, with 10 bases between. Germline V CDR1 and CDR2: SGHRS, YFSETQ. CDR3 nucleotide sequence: TGCGCCAGCAGCTTGGGTAGGACTATCTCCTACGAGCAGTACTTC. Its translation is CASSLGRTISYEQYF.

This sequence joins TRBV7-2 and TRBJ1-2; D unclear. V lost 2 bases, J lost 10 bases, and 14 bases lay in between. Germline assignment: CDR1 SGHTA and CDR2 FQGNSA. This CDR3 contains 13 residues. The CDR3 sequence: CASSLLATAPYTF. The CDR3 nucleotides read TGTGCCAGCAGCTTACTAGCGACGGCTCCCTACACCTTC.

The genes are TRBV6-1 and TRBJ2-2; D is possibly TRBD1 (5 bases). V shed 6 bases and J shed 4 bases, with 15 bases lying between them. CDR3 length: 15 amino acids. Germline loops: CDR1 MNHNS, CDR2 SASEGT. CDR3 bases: TGTGCCAGCAGCCTTGGGGCCCAGTTCACCGGGGAGCTGTTTTTT. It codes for CASSLGAQFTGELFF.

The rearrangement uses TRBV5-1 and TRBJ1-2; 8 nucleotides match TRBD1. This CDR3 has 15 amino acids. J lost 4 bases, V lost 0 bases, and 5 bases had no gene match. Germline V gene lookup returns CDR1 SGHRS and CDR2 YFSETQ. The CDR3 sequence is CASSLDGQGGYGYTF. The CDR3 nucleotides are TGCGCCAGCAGCTTGGACGGACAGGGAGGCTATGGCTACACCTTC.

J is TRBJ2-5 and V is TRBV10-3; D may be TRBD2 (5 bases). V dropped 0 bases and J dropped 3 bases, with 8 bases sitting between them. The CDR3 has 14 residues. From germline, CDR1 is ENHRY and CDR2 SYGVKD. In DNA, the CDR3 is TGTGCCATCAGTGAGTCGAACGGGAAAGAGACCCAGTACTTC. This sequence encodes CAISESNGKETQYF.

CDR3 protein: CASSLVGPSPGTQYF. The CDR3 region has the DNA TGTGCCAGCAGCTTGGTGGGGCCCTCTCCGGGGACCCAGTACTTC. This chain uses TRBV5-6 with TRBJ2-5; D might be TRBD1 (5 bases). There are 15 residues in the CDR3. Germline V gives CDR1 SGHDT, CDR2 YYEEEE. Trimming shortened V by 0 bases and J by 7 bases, and 16 bases separated the two germline ends.

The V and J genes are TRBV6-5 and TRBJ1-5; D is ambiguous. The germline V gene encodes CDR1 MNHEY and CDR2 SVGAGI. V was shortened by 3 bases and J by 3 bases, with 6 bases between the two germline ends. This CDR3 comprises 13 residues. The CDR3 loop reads CASSYADNQPQHF. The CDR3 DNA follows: TGTGCCAGCAGTTATGCAGACAATCAGCCCCAGCATTTT.

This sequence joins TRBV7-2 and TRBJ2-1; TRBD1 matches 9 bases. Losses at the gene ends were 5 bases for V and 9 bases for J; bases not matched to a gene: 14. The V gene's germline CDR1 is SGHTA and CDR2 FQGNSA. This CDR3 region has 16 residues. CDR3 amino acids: CASSRGQGITAGEQFF. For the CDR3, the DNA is TGTGCCAGCAGCCGGGGACAGGGAATAACGGCTGGTGAGCAGTTCTTC.

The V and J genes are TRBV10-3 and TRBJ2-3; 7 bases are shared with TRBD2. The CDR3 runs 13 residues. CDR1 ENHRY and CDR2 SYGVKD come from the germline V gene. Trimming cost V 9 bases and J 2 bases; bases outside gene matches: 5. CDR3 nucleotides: TGTGCCATAAAAGCGGGAAACACAGATACGCAGTATTTT. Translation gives CAIKAGNTDTQYF.

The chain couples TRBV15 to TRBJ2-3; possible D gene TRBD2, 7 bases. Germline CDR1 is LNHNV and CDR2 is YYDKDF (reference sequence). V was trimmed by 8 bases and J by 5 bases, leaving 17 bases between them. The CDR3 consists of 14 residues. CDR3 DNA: TGTGCCACCTCCCGGGGGGCAATGGAAGATACGCAGTATTTT. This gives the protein CATSRGAMEDTQYF. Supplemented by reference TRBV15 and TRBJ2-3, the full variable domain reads DAMVIQNPRYQVTQFGKPVTLSCSQTLNHNVMYWYQQKSSQAPKLLFHYYDKDFNNEADTPDNFQSRRPNTSFCFLDIRSPGLGDTAMYLCATSRGAMEDTQYFGPGTRLTVL.

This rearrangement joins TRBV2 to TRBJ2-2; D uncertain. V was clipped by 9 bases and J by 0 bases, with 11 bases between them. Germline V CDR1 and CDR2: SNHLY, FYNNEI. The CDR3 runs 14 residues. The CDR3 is CASGPYANTGELFF. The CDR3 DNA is TGTGCCAGTGGGCCTTACGCGAACACCGGGGAGCTGTTTTTT.

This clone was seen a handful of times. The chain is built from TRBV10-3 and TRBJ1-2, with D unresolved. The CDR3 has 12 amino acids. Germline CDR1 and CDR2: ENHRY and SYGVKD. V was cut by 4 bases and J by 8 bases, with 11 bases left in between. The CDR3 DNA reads TGTGCCATCAGTGGGGCAGGAAACGGCTACACCTTC. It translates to CAISGAGNGYTF.

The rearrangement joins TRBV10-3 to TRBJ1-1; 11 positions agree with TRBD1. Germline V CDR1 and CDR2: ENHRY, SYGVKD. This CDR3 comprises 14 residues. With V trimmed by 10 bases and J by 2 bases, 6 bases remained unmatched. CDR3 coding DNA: TGTGCCACCGGGACAGGGGGACTTAACACTGAAGCTTTCTTT. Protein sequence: CATGTGGLNTEAFF.

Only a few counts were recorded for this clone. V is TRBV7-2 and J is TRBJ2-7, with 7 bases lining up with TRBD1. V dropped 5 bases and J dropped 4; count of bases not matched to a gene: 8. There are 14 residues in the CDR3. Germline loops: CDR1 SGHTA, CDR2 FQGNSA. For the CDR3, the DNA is TGTGCCAGCAGCCCACCGGACAGGTCGTACGAGCAGTACTTC. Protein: CASSPPDRSYEQYF.

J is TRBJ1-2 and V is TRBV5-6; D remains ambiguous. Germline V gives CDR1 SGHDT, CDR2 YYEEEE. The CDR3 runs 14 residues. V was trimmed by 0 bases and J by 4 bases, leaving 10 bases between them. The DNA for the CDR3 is TGTGCCAGCAGCTTGGGGTACGCGGGCTATGGCTACACCTTC. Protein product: CASSLGYAGYGYTF.

The chain's CDR3 is CASSLSGQGGYGYTF. CDR3 DNA: TGTGCCAGCAGTTTATCTGGACAGGGCGGCTATGGCTACACCTTC. The chain recombines TRBV27 with TRBJ1-2, with 8 bases that match TRBD1. J gave up 4 bases and V 0 bases, and 4 bases lay outside the gene matches. Germline-derived CDR1 and CDR2 are MNHEY and SMNVEV (reference sequence). The CDR3 is made up of 15 amino acids.

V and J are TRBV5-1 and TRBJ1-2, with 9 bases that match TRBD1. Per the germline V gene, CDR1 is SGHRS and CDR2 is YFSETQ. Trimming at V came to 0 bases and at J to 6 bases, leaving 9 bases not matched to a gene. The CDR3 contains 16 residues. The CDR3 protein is CASSLGDRALGDGYTF. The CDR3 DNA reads TGCGCCAGCAGCTTGGGGGACAGGGCTCTGGGGGATGGCTACACCTTC.

For the CDR3, the DNA is TGTGCCAGTAGTGGCAACAGGGTTACCAACACTGAAGCTTTCTTT. Its protein is CASSGNRVTNTEAFF. The gene calls are TRBV19 and TRBJ1-1; a weak D match, TRBD1 (6 bases). This CDR3 has 15 amino acids. The germline V gene encodes CDR1 LNHDA and CDR2 SQIVND (reference sequence). Trimming left V 5 bases short and J 2 bases short, with 15 bases between.

CDR3 loop: CASSRGNTGELFF. In nucleotides, the CDR3 is TGTGCCAGCAGCCGAGGGAACACCGGGGAGCTGTTTTTT. V and J are TRBV5-6 and TRBJ2-2; D call uncertain. This CDR3 comprises 13 residues. Trimming stripped 4 bases from V and 1 base from J, with 5 bases between. Germline-derived CDR1 and CDR2 are SGHDT and YYEEEE.